The T cell receptor beta chain under discussion was sequenced for a study of tumor-infiltrating lymphocytes in primary liver carcinoma (dated by TCRdb to 2015 to 2018). The study in broad terms: Of the five patients, three men and two women aged 30 to 69 years, four had hepatocellular carcinoma and one had combined HCC and intrahepatic cholangiocarcinoma. The tumors of the five patients were staged as T1-T3 N0M0, with maximum diameters ranging from about 4.2 to 11 cm. Samples yielded roughly 3.65 to 7.13 million productive TCRbeta reads; read depth did not differ significantly between tissue types. The study combined TCRbeta repertoire sequencing, expression microarrays and whole-exome sequencing across five regions of each liver tumor, with adjacent normal tissue and blood. To link TCRbeta repertoire diversity to the local molecular phenotype, the 20 to 30 tumor region samples were profiled with Agilent mRNA microarrays. TCRbeta repertoire sequencing covered roughly 35 specimens from 5 patients: roughly 25 tumor regions, 5 adjacent noncancerous liver tissues and 5 peripheral blood samples. High reproducibility was observed for the technical replicate repertoires, with mean shared-clone rates around 0.9 and correlation coefficients above 0.95.

Total RNA and DNA were co-extracted without cell sorting from about 19-30 mg of bulk tissue using the AllPrep DNA/RNA mini kit. Between November 2015 and March 2016, a handful of patients in China with histopathologically diagnosed primary liver carcinoma had surgical resection. Patients had chronic HBV infection and were treatment-naive at sampling. Each tumor was sampled at five spatially separated regions: the tumor centre plus the superior, inferior, left-lateral and right-lateral poles. Histology showed that every tumor sample contained more than 75% viable tumor cells. Fresh tumor and adjacent tissue pieces were bisected; one half was stored in RNAlater at -80°C, the other sent for histology. General study outcomes and caveats: With just a few patients in the study, the authors point out that the findings should be validated in a larger study. Because sequencing covered only the TCR beta chain and unpaired alpha chains were not captured, true repertoire diversity is likely underestimated. Repertoire overlap was found to be higher between tumor regions (mean around 36%) than between tumor-adjacent (roughly 17%) or tumor-blood (about 15%) pairs, consistent with antigen-driven expansion. The top 250 clones made up a significantly larger repertoire fraction in tumors than in blood (p = 0.039). Because the samples were bulk and unsorted, CD4+ and CD8+ T cell repertoires could not be compared. Just about 8-24% of top clones turned up in all five regions of a tumor, which suggests spatial heterogeneity among tumor-infiltrating T cells.

The germline V gene yields SGHAT for CDR1 and FQNNGV for CDR2. Inclusive of the bounding cysteine and phenylalanine, the CDR3 is 14 residues long. Of all the DNA, just the CDR3 is kept, 42 bases in frame from base 1. Starting from about 550 ng total RNA, TCRbeta-specific cDNA was produced by reverse transcription with a constant-region primer and ProtoScript II reverse transcriptase. TCRbeta libraries were built with three nested multiplex PCR rounds, a slightly modified ARM-PCR procedure. Multiplex TRBV1-TRBV30 forward primers and a Cbeta reverse primer were used in the first two PCR rounds, each of which was run for roughly 10 cycles. Sample barcodes and Illumina adapters were attached in a final 25-cycle PCR using Deep VentR polymerase. Amplicons of 200-500 bp were gel-purified with a QIAquick gel extraction kit before sequencing. The TCRbeta amplicons were sequenced with 250-bp paired-end reads on an Illumina HiSeq 2500. On the study's bioinformatics: To recover full CDR3 sequences, reads were quality-trimmed using Trimmomatic v0.33 and paired reads were then merged using FLASH v1.2.11. MiGEC v1.2.1b assigned V, D and J germline segments to the rearranged TCRbeta sequences. VDJtools v1.0.0 computed clonotype statistics and Shannon-Wiener diversity indices. To reduce sampling bias, subsequent analyses other than the diversity analysis used only the 250 most abundant clonotypes in each sample. TCRdb reworked the public reads: Q25 trimming with fastp, MiXCR clone assembly, productive beta chains retained. Each entry is one CDR3 protein sequence, shown with its most common DNA and genes. TCRdb's processing, not the authors' own work, is the source of the V and J calls. This sample gives 45,000 to 55,000 distinct CDR3 sequences in total; 65% to 80% of them show up just once. Jointly, the top ten make up 29% of the sample.

This clonotype was observed a single time. What antigen it recognizes has not been identified. A read error may produce the germline difference seen at one junction end. The chain uses TRBV11-2 and TRBJ2-1, with TRBD2 tentatively as D gene (6 bases match). The sequenced sample was liver tumor tissue from sampling region 5. What this sample's cell subset or site label stands for: tumor region T5, tumor centre. The receptor's source is a middle-aged man with primary liver carcinoma and hepatitis B virus infection. The DNA sequence is as follows: TGTACCAGCAGCTCAGCGGGCCCTGGGAATAAGCAGTTCTTC. The encoded protein is CTSSSAGPGNKQFF.